The clone carrying this T cell receptor beta chain has a handful of counts. Its antigen is as yet unknown. Through a sample-barcoded 5' primer and a J-beta primer mix, a second PCR was run for roughly 7 to 11 cycles. TCRdb passed the 5' RACE reads through MiXCR, listing each CDR3 protein once. The repertoire consists of 900,000 to 950,000 distinct CDR3 sequences, with 25% to 35% occurring once and the leading ten covering roughly 10%. The entry originates in a study of blood T cells in healthy people across ages. The CDR3 extends over 16 amino acids. V was pared by 0 bases and J by 4 bases, with 6 bases of the junction left unmatched. CDR1 is SGHRS and CDR2 is YFSETQ in the germline V gene. Study results and caveats: Higher diversity, along with more naive CD4+ cells, distinguished long-lived donors from aged donors.

Per sample, at least 5 micrograms of total RNA were extracted. The same sample was also used in a study of T cells of mothers and their children. That work adds: There were over 9 million TCR beta CDR3 reads from each mother and approximately 3 million from each child.

The sequencing sample was made of blood. The chain joins TRBV5-1 to TRBJ2-3, with 9 bases that match TRBD1. The source is a middle-aged woman in good health. CDR3 sequence (DNA): TGCGCCAGCAGCTTGGCCGGGACAGGGAAACCAGATACGCAGTATTTT. It specifies CASSLAGTGKPDTQYF.